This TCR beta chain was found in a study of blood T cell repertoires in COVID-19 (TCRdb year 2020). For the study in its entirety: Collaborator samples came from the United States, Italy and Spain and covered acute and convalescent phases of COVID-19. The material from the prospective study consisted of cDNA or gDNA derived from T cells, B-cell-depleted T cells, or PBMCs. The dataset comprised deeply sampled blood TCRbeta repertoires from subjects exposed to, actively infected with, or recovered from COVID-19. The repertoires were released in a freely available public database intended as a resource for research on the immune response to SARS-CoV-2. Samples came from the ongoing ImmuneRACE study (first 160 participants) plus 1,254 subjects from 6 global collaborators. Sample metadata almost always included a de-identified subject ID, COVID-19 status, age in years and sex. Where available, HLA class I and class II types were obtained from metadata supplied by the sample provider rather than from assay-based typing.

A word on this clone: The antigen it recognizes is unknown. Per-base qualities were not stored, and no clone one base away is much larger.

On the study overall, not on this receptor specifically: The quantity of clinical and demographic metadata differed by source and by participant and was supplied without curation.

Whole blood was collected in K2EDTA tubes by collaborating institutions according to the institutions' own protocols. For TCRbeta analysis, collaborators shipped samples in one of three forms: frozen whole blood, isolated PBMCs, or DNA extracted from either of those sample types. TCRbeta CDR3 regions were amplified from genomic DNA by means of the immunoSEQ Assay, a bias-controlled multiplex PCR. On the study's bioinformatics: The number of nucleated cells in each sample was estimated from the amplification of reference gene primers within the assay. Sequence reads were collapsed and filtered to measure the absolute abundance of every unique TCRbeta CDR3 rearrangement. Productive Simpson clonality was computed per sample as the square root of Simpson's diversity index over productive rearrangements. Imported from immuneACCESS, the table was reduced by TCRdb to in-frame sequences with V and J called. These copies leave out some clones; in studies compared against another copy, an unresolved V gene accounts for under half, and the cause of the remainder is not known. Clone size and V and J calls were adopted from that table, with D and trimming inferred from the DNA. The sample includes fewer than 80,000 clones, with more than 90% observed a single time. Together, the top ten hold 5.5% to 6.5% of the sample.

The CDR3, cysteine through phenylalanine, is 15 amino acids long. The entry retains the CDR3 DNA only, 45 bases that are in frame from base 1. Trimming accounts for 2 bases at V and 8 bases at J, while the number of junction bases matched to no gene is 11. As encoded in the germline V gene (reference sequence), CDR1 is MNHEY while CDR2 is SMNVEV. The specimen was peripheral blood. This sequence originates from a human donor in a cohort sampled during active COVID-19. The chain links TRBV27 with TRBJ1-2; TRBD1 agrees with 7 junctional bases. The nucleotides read TGTGCCAGCAGTTTAACGGGACAGTTTAGGGGAGGCTACACCTTC. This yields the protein CASSLTGQFRGGYTF.